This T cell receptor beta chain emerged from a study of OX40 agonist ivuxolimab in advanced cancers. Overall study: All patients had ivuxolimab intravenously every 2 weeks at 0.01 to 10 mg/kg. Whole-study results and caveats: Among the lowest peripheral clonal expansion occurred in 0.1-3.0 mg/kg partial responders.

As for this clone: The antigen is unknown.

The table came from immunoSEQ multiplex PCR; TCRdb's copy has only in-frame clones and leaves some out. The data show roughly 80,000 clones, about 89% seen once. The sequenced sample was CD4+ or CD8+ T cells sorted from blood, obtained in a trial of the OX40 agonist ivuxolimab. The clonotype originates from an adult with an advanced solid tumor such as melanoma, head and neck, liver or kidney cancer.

The CDR3 nucleotides are TGTGCCAGCAGCGTAGGGGGGGAAGGTGAAAAACTGTTTTTT. This encodes CASSVGGEGEKLFF. The gene calls are TRBV9 and TRBJ1-4; weak D call: TRBD1 (5 bases). The CDR3 is 14 amino acids. Germline CDR1 reads SGDLS; CDR2 reads YYNGEE. V shed 0 bases and J shed 7 bases, with 10 bases lying between them.